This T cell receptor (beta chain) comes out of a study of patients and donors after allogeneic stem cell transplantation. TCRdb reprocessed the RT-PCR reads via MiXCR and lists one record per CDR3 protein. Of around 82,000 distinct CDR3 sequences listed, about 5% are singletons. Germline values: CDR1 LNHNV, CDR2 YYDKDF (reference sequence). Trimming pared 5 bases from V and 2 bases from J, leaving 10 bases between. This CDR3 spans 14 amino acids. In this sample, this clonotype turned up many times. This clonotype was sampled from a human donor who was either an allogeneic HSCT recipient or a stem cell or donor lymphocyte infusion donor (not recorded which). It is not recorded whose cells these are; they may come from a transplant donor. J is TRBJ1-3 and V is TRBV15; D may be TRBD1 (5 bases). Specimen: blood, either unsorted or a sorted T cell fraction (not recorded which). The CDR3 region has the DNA TGTGCCACCAGCGCGGGGGTAGCTGGAAACACCATATATTTT. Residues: CATSAGVAGNTIYF.